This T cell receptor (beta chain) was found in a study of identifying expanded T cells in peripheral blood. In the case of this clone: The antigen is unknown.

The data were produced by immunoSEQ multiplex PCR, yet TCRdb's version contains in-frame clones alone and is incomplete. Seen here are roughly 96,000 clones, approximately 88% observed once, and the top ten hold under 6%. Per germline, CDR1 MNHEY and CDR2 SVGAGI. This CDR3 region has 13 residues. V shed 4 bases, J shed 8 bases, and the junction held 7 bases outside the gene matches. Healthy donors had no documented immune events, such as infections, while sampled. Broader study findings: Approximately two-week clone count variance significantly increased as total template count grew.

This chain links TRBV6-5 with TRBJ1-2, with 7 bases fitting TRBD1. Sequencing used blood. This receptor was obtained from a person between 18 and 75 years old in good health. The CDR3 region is CASSSTTGFGYTF. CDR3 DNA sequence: TGTGCCAGCAGTTCGACGACAGGGTTCGGCTACACCTTC.